Following are 8 T cell receptor beta chains from one sample sequenced in a study of PD-1 blockade in classical Hodgkin lymphoma. The patients all showed relapse after autologous stem cell transplantation, while their brentuximab vedotin exposure varied. Profiled with immunoSEQ multiplex PCR; TCRdb holds only in-frame clones, not every one. The sample lists about 40,000 clones, approximately 87% occurring once. The material sequenced was peripheral blood mononuclear cells (PBMCs), taken at baseline. These receptors were obtained from a human donor with classical Hodgkin lymphoma.

This rearrangement joins TRBV5-8 to TRBJ2-1; 8 bases are shared with TRBD1. The CDR3 sequence is 15 residues long. Germline values: CDR1 SGHTS, CDR2 YDEGEE. Losses at the gene ends were 4 bases for V and 8 bases for J; bases not matched to a gene: 11. Here the CDR3 DNA reads TGTGCCAGCAGCCCGACAGGGGTAAAGGTCGATGAGCAGTTCTTC. It is translated as CASSPTGVKVDEQFF.

This clone came up a few times. This chain links TRBV7-9 with TRBJ1-6; D might be TRBD1 (5 bases). The germline V gene has CDR1 SEHNR and CDR2 FQNEAQ (reference sequence). Trimming removed 4 bases from V and 8 bases from J, with 15 bases in between. This CDR3 has 15 amino acids. As DNA, the CDR3 is TGTGCCAGCAGCTCGCAGGGAGTCGGTGATTCACCCCTCCACTTT. It translates to CASSSQGVGDSPLHF. Based on the CDR3 plus reference TRBV7-9 and TRBJ1-6, the full variable domain is DTGVSQNPRHKITKRGQNVTFRCDPISEHNRLYWYRQTLGQGPEFLTYFQNEAQLEKSRLLSDRFSAERPKGSFSTLEIQRTEQGDSAMYLCASSSQGVGDSPLHFGNGTRLTVT.

The chain employs TRBV11-2 and TRBJ2-1; 7 nucleotides agree with TRBD2. Germline trimming cut 0 bases from V and 4 bases from J; bases unmatched to any gene: 3. Germline CDR1 is SGHAT and CDR2 is FQNNGV. There are 15 residues in the CDR3. The CDR3 region has the DNA TGTGCCAGCAGCTTAGATCGGGGACTATACAATGAGCAGTTCTTC. This codes for CASSLDRGLYNEQFF.

The gene calls are TRBV27 and TRBJ1-6, with no clear D. Per germline, CDR1 MNHEY and CDR2 SMNVEV (reference sequence). The CDR3 loop spans 15 amino acids. Trimming took off 1 base at V and 7 bases at J, with 11 bases between the two ends. Here the CDR3 DNA reads TGTGCCAGCAGTTTATACTTAGGGCTGAATTCACCCCTCCACTTT. As protein: CASSLYLGLNSPLHF.

V is TRBV6-1 and J is TRBJ2-7, with D tentatively TRBD1 or TRBD2 (5 bases each). The V gene lost 7 bases and the J gene lost 0 bases, with 16 bases spanning the gap. Germline V lookup: CDR1 MNHNS, CDR2 SASEGT. This CDR3 is built from 15 residues. CDR3 loop: CASTRGHVSSYEQYF. The DNA of the CDR3 is TGTGCCAGCACTCGGGGCCACGTCAGCTCCTACGAGCAGTACTTC.

This clone was counted between two and nine times. The CDR3 sequence: CAIGGGYTF. In DNA, the CDR3 is TGTGCGATCGGAGGCGGCTACACCTTC. The V gene is TRBV10-3, the J gene TRBJ1-2, with D uncertain. The length of the CDR3 is 9 residues. Germline values: CDR1 ENHRY, CDR2 SYGVKD.

This clone has just one count. The junction departs from germline at one end; a sequencing error may be responsible. The chain is built from TRBV7-7 and TRBJ2-3; tentative D call: TRBD2 (5 bases). Germline CDR1 SSHAT, CDR2 FNYEAQ (reference sequence). CDR3 length equals 15 residues. DNA for the CDR3: TGTGCTAGCAGCCCGGATCGGGGAAGTACAGATACGCAGTATTTT. It yields the protein CASSPDRGSTDTQYF.

The chain combines TRBV19 with TRBJ1-1, with TRBD1 as a possible D gene (5 bases). V shed 6 bases and J shed 1 base, with 18 bases lying between them. Germline-derived CDR1 and CDR2 are LNHDA and SQIVND (reference sequence). CDR3 size: 16 residues. The CDR3 is CASSIGAGGSNTEAFF. CDR3 bases: TGTGCCAGTAGCATTGGGGCGGGGGGGTCGAACACTGAAGCTTTCTTT. Full variable domain (rest looked up from reference TRBV19 and TRBJ1-1): DGGITQSPKYLFRKEGQNVTLSCEQNLNHDAMYWYRQDPGQGLRLIYYSQIVNDFQKGDIAEGYSVSREKKESFPLTVTSAQKNPTAFYLCASSIGAGGSNTEAFFGQGTRLTVV.